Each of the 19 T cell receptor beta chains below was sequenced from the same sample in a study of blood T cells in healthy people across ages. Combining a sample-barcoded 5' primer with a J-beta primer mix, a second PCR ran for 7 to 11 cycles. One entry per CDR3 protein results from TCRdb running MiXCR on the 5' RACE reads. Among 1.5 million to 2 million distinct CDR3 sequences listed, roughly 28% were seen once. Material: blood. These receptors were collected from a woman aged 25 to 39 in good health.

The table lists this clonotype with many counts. The CDR3 here is CSASLAASYEQYF. The CDR3 region has the DNA TGCAGTGCTAGTCTAGCGGCCTCCTACGAGCAGTACTTC. This chain joins TRBV20-1 and TRBJ2-7, with 7 bases aligning to TRBD2. From germline, CDR1 is DFQATT and CDR2 SNEGSKA (reference sequence). CDR3 length: 13 amino acids. V lost 3 bases to trimming and J lost 0 bases; unmatched junction nucleotides: 2.

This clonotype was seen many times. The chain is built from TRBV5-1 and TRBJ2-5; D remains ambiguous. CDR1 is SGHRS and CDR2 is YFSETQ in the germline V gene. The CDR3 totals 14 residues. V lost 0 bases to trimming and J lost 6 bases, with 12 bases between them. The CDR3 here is CASSLGTEGKTQYF. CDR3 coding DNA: TGCGCCAGCAGCTTGGGAACAGAAGGGAAGACCCAGTACTTC.

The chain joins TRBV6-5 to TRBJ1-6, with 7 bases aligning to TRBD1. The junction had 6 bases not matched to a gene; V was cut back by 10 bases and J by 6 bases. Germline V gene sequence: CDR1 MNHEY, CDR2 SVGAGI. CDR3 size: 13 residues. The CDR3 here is CATRQGPNSPLHF. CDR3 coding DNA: TGTGCCACTCGACAGGGACCTAATTCACCCCTCCACTTT.

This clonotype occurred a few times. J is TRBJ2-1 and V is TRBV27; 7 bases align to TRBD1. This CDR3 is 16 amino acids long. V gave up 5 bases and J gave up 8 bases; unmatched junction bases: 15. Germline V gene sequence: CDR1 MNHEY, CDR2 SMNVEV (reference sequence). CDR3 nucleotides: TGTGCCAGCAGTCCAACACCGGGACAGCGGTGGGATGAGCAGTTCTTC. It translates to CASSPTPGQRWDEQFF.

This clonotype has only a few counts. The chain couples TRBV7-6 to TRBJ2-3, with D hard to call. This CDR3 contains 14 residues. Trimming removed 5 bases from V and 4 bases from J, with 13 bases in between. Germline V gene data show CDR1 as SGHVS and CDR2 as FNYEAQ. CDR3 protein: CASSADKGPDTQYF. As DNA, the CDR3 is TGTGCCAGCAGCGCCGATAAGGGCCCAGATACGCAGTATTTT.

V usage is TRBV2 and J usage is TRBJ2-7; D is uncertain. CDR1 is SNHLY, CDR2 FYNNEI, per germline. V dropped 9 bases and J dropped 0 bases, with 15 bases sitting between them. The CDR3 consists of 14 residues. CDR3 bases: TGTGCCAGTGGGCTGGTCAGGAGCTCCTACGAGCAGTACTTC. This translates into CASGLVRSSYEQYF.

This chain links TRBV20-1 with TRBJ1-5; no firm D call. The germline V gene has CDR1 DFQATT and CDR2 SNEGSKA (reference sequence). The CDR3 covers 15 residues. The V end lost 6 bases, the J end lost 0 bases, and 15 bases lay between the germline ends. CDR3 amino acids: CSAGFSGDSNQPQHF. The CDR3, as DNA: TGCAGTGCAGGGTTTAGCGGAGATAGCAATCAGCCCCAGCATTTT.

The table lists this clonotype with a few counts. The CDR3 nucleotides are TGCAGTGTTAAATCGACAAGGCAAGAGACCCAGTACTTC. This translates into CSVKSTRQETQYF. This chain links TRBV20-1 with TRBJ2-5; no definite D call. CDR1 is DFQATT, CDR2 SNEGSKA, per germline (reference sequence). V lost 7 bases to trimming and J lost 2 bases, with 14 bases between them. CDR3 length equals 13 residues.

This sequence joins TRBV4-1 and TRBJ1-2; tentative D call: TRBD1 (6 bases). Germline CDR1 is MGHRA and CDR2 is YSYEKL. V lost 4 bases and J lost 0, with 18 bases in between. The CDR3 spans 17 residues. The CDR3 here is CASSLFHGQSANYGYTF. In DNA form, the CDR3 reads TGCGCCAGCAGCCTATTTCACGGACAGTCTGCTAACTATGGCTACACCTTC.

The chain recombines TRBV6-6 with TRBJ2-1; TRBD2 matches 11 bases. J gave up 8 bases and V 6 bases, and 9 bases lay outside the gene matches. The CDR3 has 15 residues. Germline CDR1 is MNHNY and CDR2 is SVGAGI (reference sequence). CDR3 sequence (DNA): TGTGCCAGCAGCCCCTCTAGCGGGAGGAGCTATGAGCAGTTCTTC. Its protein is CASSPSSGRSYEQFF.

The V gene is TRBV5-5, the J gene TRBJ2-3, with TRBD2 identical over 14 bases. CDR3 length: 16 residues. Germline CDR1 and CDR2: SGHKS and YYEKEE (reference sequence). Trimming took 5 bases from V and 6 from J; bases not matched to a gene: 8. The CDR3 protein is CASRTTSGGARDTQYF. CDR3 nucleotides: TGTGCCAGCAGGACGACTAGCGGGGGGGCCAGGGATACGCAGTATTTT.

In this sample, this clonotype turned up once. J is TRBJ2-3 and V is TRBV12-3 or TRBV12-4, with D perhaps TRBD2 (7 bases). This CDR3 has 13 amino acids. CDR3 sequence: CATRGAGVDTQYF. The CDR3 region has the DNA TGTGCGACCAGGGGTGCGGGGGTAGATACGCAGTATTTT.

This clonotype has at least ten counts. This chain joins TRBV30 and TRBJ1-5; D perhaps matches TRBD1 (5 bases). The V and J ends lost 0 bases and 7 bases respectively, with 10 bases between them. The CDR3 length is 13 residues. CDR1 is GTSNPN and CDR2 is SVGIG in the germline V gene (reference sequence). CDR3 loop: CAWSVGDLQPQHF. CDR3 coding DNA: TGTGCCTGGAGTGTCGGGGACCTGCAGCCCCAGCATTTT.

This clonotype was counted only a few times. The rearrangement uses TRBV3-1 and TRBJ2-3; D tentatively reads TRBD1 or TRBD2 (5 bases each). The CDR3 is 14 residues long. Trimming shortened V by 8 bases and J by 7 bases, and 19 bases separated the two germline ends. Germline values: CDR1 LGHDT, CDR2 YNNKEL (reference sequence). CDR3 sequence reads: CASAARGAHYTQYF. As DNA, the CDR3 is TGTGCCAGCGCGGCCAGAGGGGCCCATTATACGCAGTATTTT.

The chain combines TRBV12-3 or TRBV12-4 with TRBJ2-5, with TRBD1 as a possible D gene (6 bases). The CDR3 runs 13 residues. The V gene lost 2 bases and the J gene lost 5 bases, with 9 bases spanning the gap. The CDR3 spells CASSLNRVETQYF. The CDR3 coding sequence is TGTGCCAGCAGTTTAAACAGGGTGGAGACCCAGTACTTC.

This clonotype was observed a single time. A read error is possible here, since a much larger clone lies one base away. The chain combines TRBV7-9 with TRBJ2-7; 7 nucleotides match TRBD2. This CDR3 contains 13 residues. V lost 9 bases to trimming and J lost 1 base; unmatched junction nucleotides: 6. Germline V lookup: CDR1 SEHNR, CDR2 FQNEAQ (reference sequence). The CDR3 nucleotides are TGTGCCAGAGGAGCGGGATCTTCCTACGAGCAGTACTTC. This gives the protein CARGAGSSYEQYF.

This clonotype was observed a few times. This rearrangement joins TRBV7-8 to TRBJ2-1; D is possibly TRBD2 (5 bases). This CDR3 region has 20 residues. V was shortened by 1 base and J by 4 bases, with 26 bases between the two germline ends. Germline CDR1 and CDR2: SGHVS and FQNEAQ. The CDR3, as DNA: TGTGCCAGCAGCTTAGGTAAAGTAGGAGGAACCGATACCCATTACAATGAGCAGTTCTTC. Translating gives CASSLGKVGGTDTHYNEQFF. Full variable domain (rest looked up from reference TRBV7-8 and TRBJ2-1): GAGVSQSPRYKVAKRGQDVALRCDPISGHVSLFWYQQALGQGPEFLTYFQNEAQLDKSGLPSDRFFAERPEGSVSTLKIQRTQQEDSAVYLCASSLGKVGGTDTHYNEQFFGPGTRLTVL.

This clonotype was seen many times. The CDR3 spells CSARQRGGSSYNEQFF. The CDR3 nucleotides read TGCAGTGCTAGGCAAAGAGGGGGAAGCTCCTACAATGAGCAGTTCTTC. This chain joins TRBV20-1 and TRBJ2-1, with D possibly TRBD1 on 6 matching bases. The V gene's germline CDR1 is DFQATT and CDR2 SNEGSKA (reference sequence). The CDR3 is made up of 16 amino acids. V was clipped by 3 bases and J by 0 bases, with 15 bases between them.

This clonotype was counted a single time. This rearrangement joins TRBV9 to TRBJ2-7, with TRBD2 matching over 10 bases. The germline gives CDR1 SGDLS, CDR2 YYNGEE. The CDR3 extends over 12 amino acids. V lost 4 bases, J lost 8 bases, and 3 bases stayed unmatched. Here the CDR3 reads CASSQREGKQYF. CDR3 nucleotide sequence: TGTGCCAGCAGCCAGCGGGAGGGGAAGCAGTACTTC.